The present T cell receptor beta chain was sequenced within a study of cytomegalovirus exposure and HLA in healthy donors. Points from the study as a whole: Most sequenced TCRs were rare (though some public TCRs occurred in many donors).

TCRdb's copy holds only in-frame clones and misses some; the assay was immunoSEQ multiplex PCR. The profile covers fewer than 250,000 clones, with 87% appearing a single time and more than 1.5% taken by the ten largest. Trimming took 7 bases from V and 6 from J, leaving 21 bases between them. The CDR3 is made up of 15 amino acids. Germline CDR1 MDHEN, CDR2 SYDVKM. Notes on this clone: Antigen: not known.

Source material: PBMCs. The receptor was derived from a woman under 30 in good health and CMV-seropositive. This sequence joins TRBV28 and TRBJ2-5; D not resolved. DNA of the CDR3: TGTGCCAGCACCTCCCTAGAAGGCCTCCTCAAGACCCAGTACTTC. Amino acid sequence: CASTSLEGLLKTQYF.